The clone carrying this T cell receptor (beta chain) has a handful of counts. The entry originates in a study of blood T cell repertoires in COVID-19. Overall study: Collection of acute and convalescent COVID-19 samples took place in the United States, Italy and Spain.

The Seattle patients joined while their infection was active and were tracked longitudinally afterward. Original processing methods: Researchers report that nucleated cell counts were estimated from reference gene primer amplification. The assay was immunoSEQ multiplex PCR, and TCRdb's table has in-frame clones only and misses some. The DNA was the basis for D and trimming; V, J and clone size are from that table. The sample carries under 200,000 clones, 82% recorded once. V lost 3 bases, J lost 2 bases, and 4 bases stayed unmatched. The CDR3 is 14 residues long. Germline assignment: CDR1 SGHTA and CDR2 FQGNSA.

The source material was peripheral blood. This clonotype originated in a woman aged 55-70 years with COVID-19, enrolled during active disease. The J gene is TRBJ2-7, the V gene TRBV7-2, with 7 nucleotides matching TRBD2. CDR3 residues: CASSFGLETYEQYF. The CDR3 nucleotides read TGTGCCAGCAGCTTCGGACTAGAAACCTACGAGCAGTACTTC.